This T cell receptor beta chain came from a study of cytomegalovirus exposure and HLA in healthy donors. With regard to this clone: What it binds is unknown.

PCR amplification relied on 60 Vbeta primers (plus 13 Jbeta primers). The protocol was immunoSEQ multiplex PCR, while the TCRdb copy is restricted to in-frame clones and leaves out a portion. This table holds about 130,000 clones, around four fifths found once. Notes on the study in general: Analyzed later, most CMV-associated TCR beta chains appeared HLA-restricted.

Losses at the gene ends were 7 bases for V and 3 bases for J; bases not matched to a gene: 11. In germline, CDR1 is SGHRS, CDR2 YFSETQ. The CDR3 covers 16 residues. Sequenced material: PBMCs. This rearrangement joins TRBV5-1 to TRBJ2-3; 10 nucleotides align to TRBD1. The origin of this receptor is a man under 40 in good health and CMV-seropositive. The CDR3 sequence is CASSAGGTGDTDTQYF. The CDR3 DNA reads TGCGCCAGCTCGGCAGGCGGGACAGGGGATACAGATACGCAGTATTTT.